This T cell receptor (beta chain) came from a study of T cells in localized non-small cell lung cancer. This CDR3 comprises 14 residues. Germline V gene lookup returns CDR1 SGHVS and CDR2 FNYEAQ. V dropped 5 bases and J dropped 4; count of bases not matched to a gene: 7. Assay used: immunoSEQ multiplex PCR; TCRdb lists only in-frame clones, some missing. This repertoire shows 30,000 to 45,000 clones, about 87% found once; its top ten account for approximately 2.6%. As regards this clone: Its matching antigen is unknown.

Study-wide findings and caveats: With higher T cell density in blood came longer overall survival. Only one tumor region was sequenced, so heterogeneity remains possible.

The clonotype was recovered from a woman aged 40 to 75 with stage I lung adenocarcinoma. This chain connects TRBV7-6 to TRBJ2-7; 8 bases fit TRBD1. This specimen was peripheral blood, taken before any cancer treatment. CDR3 sequence (DNA): TGTGCCAGCAGCCCTCAGGGGGCTGGTTACGAGCAGTACTTC. It encodes CASSPQGAGYEQYF.